Below are 7 T cell receptor beta chains sequenced from a single sample in a study of T cell responses to AZD1222 COVID-19 vaccine. The data were produced by immunoSEQ multiplex PCR, yet TCRdb's version contains in-frame clones alone and is incomplete. The table includes over 130,000 clones, just under 95% detected once. Sequences were derived from peripheral blood, sampled on day 0 of AZD1222 vaccination. The receptors here all came from an adult in good health.

The chain links TRBV11-3 to TRBJ2-7; possibly TRBD1 for D (5 bases). The V end lost 2 bases, the J end lost 5 bases, and 10 bases lay between the germline ends. In germline, CDR1 is SGHNT, CDR2 YENEEA. The CDR3 is made up of 13 amino acids. This chain's CDR3 is CASSLRGGNEQYF. The CDR3 coding sequence is TGTGCCAGCAGCTTAAGGGGTGGCAACGAGCAGTACTTC.

The chain carries TRBV24-1 and TRBJ2-1, with 8 bases identical to TRBD1. Germline lookup yields CDR1 KGHDR and CDR2 SFDVKD. Trimming took 3 bases from V and 1 from J; bases not matched to a gene: 7. The CDR3 extends over 17 amino acids. DNA of the CDR3: TGTGCCACCAGTGATCCAGGGGGCTCAGGGTCCTACAATGAGCAGTTCTTC. It codes for CATSDPGGSGSYNEQFF.

This chain uses TRBV7-6 with TRBJ1-1, with D possibly matching TRBD1 (5 bases). The V gene's germline CDR1 is SGHVS and CDR2 FNYEAQ. CDR3 size: 16 residues. V shed 3 bases and J shed 1 base, with 15 bases lying between them. The CDR3 DNA is TGTGCCAGCAGCTTTGGGCCCGGGGGTGGGAACACTGAAGCTTTCTTT. Its translation: CASSFGPGGGNTEAFF.

This clone has a handful of counts. This chain connects TRBV7-2 to TRBJ2-2; 8 positions match TRBD2. Trimming cost V 2 bases and J 6 bases; bases outside gene matches: 11. The CDR3 has 17 residues. The V gene's germline CDR1 is SGHTA and CDR2 FQGNSA. CDR3: CASSLLGGAFKAGELFF. The CDR3 DNA reads TGTGCCAGCAGCTTACTCGGGGGGGCCTTTAAAGCCGGGGAGCTGTTTTTT.

In this sample, this clone turned up a few times. The chain's CDR3 is CASSTPGLAYEQYF. The CDR3 bases are TGTGCCAGCAGTACGCCGGGACTAGCCTACGAGCAGTACTTC. The V call is TRBV28, the J call TRBJ2-7, with 8 positions matching TRBD2. Per the germline V gene, CDR1 is MDHEN and CDR2 is SYDVKM. CDR3 length equals 14 residues. Unmatched junction bases numbered 5, after V lost 5 bases and J lost 2 bases.

The rearrangement joins TRBV11-3 to TRBJ2-7, with D possibly TRBD2 on 5 matching bases. This CDR3 comprises 14 residues. Germline V gene data show CDR1 as SGHNT and CDR2 as YENEEA. V was clipped by 1 base and J by 1 base, with 8 bases between them. Written as DNA, the CDR3 is TGTGCCAGCAGCTTAGGAGCGGCTTCCTACGAGCAGTACTTC. Protein sequence: CASSLGAASYEQYF.

The V call is TRBV10-3, the J call TRBJ1-5, with D perhaps TRBD1 (5 bases). There are 14 residues in the CDR3. Per the germline V gene, CDR1 is ENHRY and CDR2 is SYGVKD. V dropped 2 bases and J dropped 4 bases, with 9 bases sitting between them. In DNA form, the CDR3 reads TGTGCCATCAGTGAGGGGACGGGTAATCAGCCCCAGCATTTT. Translated: CAISEGTGNQPQHF.